The T cell receptor (beta chain) under discussion was sequenced for a study of blood T cell repertoires in COVID-19. At the level of the study: Whether acute or convalescent, the COVID-19 samples came from the United States, Italy and Spain.

CDR1 and CDR2 from the germline V gene are DFQATT and SNEGSKA (reference sequence). The CDR3 consists of 13 residues. TCRdb's copy holds only in-frame clones and misses some; the assay was immunoSEQ multiplex PCR. Of 70,000 to 85,000 clones in the sample, about four fifths were seen once. Note on this clone: The junction does not match germline at one end; this may be a read error.

The sequenced sample consisted of peripheral blood. The rearrangement uses TRBV20-1 and TRBJ2-7, with 11 bases fitting TRBD2. The sequence was obtained from a human donor in a cohort sampled during active COVID-19. The CDR3 bases are TGCAGTGCTAGTGAGGGGACTAGCGGCTTCTATGCCTTC. The encoded protein is CSASEGTSGFYAF.